A single sample is the source of the 20 T cell receptor beta chains below, sequenced in a study of T cell responses to AZD1222 COVID-19 vaccine (dated by TCRdb to about 2021). The library was made by the immunoSEQ multiplex PCR assay. The table comes from immuneACCESS by way of TCRdb, which keeps in-frame sequences with V and J called. Part of the clones is missing from these tables; in studies checked, under half for an unresolved V gene and the rest for unknown reasons. The sample includes 150,000 or so clones, with 89% observed a single time. Together, the top ten hold 4.5% to 6.5% of the sample. The time point label of this sample denotes: baseline before first vaccination. The sample consisted of peripheral blood, taken on day 0 of AZD1222 vaccination. These receptors all come from an adult in good health.

The chain joins TRBV28 to TRBJ1-2; D may be TRBD1 (6 bases). The CDR3 is 13 residues long. V dropped 5 bases and J dropped 4 bases, with 11 bases sitting between them. Germline V gives CDR1 MDHEN, CDR2 SYDVKM. In DNA form, the CDR3 reads TGTGCCAGCAGTCTACAGGGCTTCTATGGCTACACCTTC. It specifies CASSLQGFYGYTF.

V is TRBV7-9 and J is TRBJ2-3; 9 nucleotides line up with TRBD1. The V gene end was trimmed by 1 base and the J gene end by 4 bases; junction bases not matched to a gene: 3. The germline gives CDR1 SEHNR, CDR2 FQNEAQ (reference sequence). The CDR3 runs to 15 residues. CDR3 sequence (DNA): TGTGCCAGCAGCTTAGGGGACAGGGTCCCAGATACGCAGTATTTT. Translated, it gives CASSLGDRVPDTQYF. The variable domain in full, completed from reference TRBV7-9 and TRBJ2-3, reads DTGVSQNPRHKITKRGQNVTFRCDPISEHNRLYWYRQTLGQGPEFLTYFQNEAQLEKSRLLSDRFSAERPKGSFSTLEIQRTEQGDSAMYLCASSLGDRVPDTQYFGPGTRLTVL.

This clone has just a few counts. The chain joins TRBV27 to TRBJ1-3; D is unresolved. Germline CDR1 reads MNHEY; CDR2 reads SMNVEV (reference sequence). The V and J ends lost 3 bases and 4 bases respectively, with 10 bases between them. The CDR3 is 14 residues long. The CDR3 nucleotides are TGTGCCAGCAGTTTGACGGGAGGCGGAAACACCATATATTTT. Translation gives CASSLTGGGNTIYF.

V gene TRBV5-5 combines with J gene TRBJ1-3; D unresolved. CDR1 is SGHKS and CDR2 is YYEKEE in the germline V gene (reference sequence). This CDR3 comprises 16 residues. V lost 1 base, J lost 0 bases, and 11 bases lay in between. The CDR3 DNA is TGTGCCAGCAGCTTGAAAGGACGGAACTCTGGAAACACCATATATTTT. Residues: CASSLKGRNSGNTIYF.

The table lists this clone with a few counts. This sequence joins TRBV5-5 and TRBJ2-1; D not certain. The CDR3 extends over 9 amino acids. The V gene lost 3 bases and the J gene lost 12 bases, with 4 bases spanning the gap. Germline V gene data show CDR1 as SGHKS and CDR2 as YYEKEE (reference sequence). CDR3 protein: CASSWGQFF. The CDR3 bases are TGTGCCAGCAGCTGGGGGCAGTTCTTC.

This chain connects TRBV5-1 to TRBJ2-7, with 7 bases fitting TRBD2. V lost 3 bases to trimming and J lost 2 bases; unmatched junction nucleotides: 11. Germline CDR1 and CDR2: SGHRS and YFSETQ. The CDR3 length is 16 residues. The CDR3 here is CASSSSGGLGTYEQYF. The DNA for the CDR3 is TGCGCCAGCAGCTCCTCGGGGGGACTGGGAACCTACGAGCAGTACTTC.

This chain links TRBV19 with TRBJ2-1; D is possibly TRBD1 (6 bases). V dropped 6 bases and J dropped 9 bases, with 15 bases sitting between them. The CDR3 is made up of 13 amino acids. Germline V lookup: CDR1 LNHDA, CDR2 SQIVND (reference sequence). CDR3 sequence (DNA): TGTGCCAGTAGGAACCAACAGGGCGCTGAGCAGTTCTTC. The encoded protein is CASRNQQGAEQFF.

As concerns this clone: Other nucleotide sequences from this sample produce the same CDR3. The chain has TRBV5-1 and TRBJ2-6, with D perhaps matching TRBD1 (5 bases). Germline lookup yields CDR1 SGHRS and CDR2 YFSETQ. V lost 2 bases to trimming and J lost 2 bases, with 5 bases between them. This CDR3 contains 14 residues. CDR3 amino acids: CASSLGAGANVLTF. As DNA, the CDR3 is TGCGCCAGCAGCTTAGGGGCTGGGGCCAACGTCCTGACTTTC.

This chain connects TRBV3-1 (or the pseudogene TRBV3-2) to TRBJ2-1, with D unclear. The CDR3 totals 14 residues. Trimming took off 4 bases at V and 10 bases at J, with 17 bases between the two ends. Germline values: CDR1 LGHDT, CDR2 YNNKEL (reference sequence). CDR3 in DNA: TGTGCCAGCAGCCCGATGGGTGAGCCCGGCGAGCAGTTCTTC. The encoded protein is CASSPMGEPGEQFF.

J is TRBJ2-7 and V is TRBV28; D gene unclear. CDR3 length equals 13 residues. V was pared by 2 bases and J by 2 bases, with 7 bases between. Germline V CDR1 and CDR2: MDHEN, SYDVKM. This chain's CDR3 is CASSLEQTYEQYF. CDR3 bases: TGTGCCAGCAGTTTAGAACAGACCTACGAGCAGTACTTC. Full variable domain (rest looked up from reference TRBV28 and TRBJ2-7): DVKVTQSSRYLVKRTGEKVFLECVQDMDHENMFWYRQDPGLGLRLIYFSYDVKMKEKGDIPEGYSVSREKKERFSLILESASTNQTSMYLCASSLEQTYEQYFGPGTRLTVT.

The CDR3 DNA reads as TGTGCCAGCAGAGGACAGACCAAGACCCAGTACTTC. It is translated as CASRGQTKTQYF. The rearrangement uses TRBV9 and TRBJ2-5, with D perhaps TRBD1 (6 bases). Germline V lookup: CDR1 SGDLS, CDR2 YYNGEE. This CDR3 contains 12 residues. Trimming took 5 bases from V and 6 from J, leaving 11 bases between them.

The table lists this clone with a count of one. The V call is TRBV6-2 or TRBV6-3, the J call TRBJ1-1, with D unclear. V lost 4 bases and J lost 1, with 7 bases in between. Looked up from germline, CDR1 is MNHEY and CDR2 is SVGEGT. The CDR3 is made up of 13 amino acids. In DNA form, the CDR3 reads TGTGCCAGCAGTTTAAGGGAGAACACTGAAGCTTTCTTT. Protein sequence: CASSLRENTEAFF.

This chain uses TRBV7-8 with TRBJ2-7; D not certain. The CDR3 sequence is 13 residues long. The V end was cut by 1 base, the J end by 3 bases, with 7 bases between. CDR1 is SGHVS, CDR2 FQNEAQ, per germline. The CDR3: CASSLGVDYEQYF. DNA for the CDR3: TGTGCCAGCAGCTTAGGGGTGGACTACGAGCAGTACTTC.

The chain links TRBV7-2 to TRBJ2-7; TRBD2 might be the D (5 bases). Germline CDR1 reads SGHTA; CDR2 reads FQGNSA. V lost 8 bases to trimming and J lost 0 bases, with 14 bases between them. The CDR3 consists of 14 residues. In nucleotides, the CDR3 is TGTGCCAGCGGAGCCCAAGCGGACTCCTACGAGCAGTACTTC. It is translated as CASGAQADSYEQYF. Looking up the rest from reference TRBV7-2 and TRBJ2-7 gives the full variable domain: GAGVSQSPSNKVTEKGKDVELRCDPISGHTALYWYRQSLGQGLEFLIYFQGNSAPDKSGLPSDRFSAERTGGSVSTLTIQRTQQEDSAVYLCASGAQADSYEQYFGPGTRLTVT.

This clone turned up a few times. The rearrangement links TRBV11-1 to TRBJ2-1; 7 bases are a match to TRBD1. This CDR3 region has 16 residues. Germline loops: CDR1 SGHAT, CDR2 FQDESV (reference sequence). V lost 6 bases to trimming and J lost 5 bases; unmatched junction nucleotides: 13. The CDR3 sequence: CASRPGQLGGNNEQFF. CDR3 DNA sequence: TGTGCCAGCAGGCCGGGACAGTTAGGGGGTAACAATGAGCAGTTCTTC.

This rearrangement joins TRBV3-1 (or the pseudogene TRBV3-2) to TRBJ1-3, with D perhaps TRBD1 (5 bases). V lost 0 bases and J 8 bases, leaving 20 bases between the germline ends. The CDR3 loop spans 17 amino acids. Germline V gene sequence: CDR1 LGHDT, CDR2 YNNKEL (reference sequence). Here the CDR3 reads CASSQDLGRSVGYTIYF. Here the CDR3 DNA reads TGTGCCAGCAGCCAAGATTTGGGACGGAGTGTTGGGTACACCATATATTTT.

This rearrangement joins TRBV27 to TRBJ1-5; 9 positions match TRBD1. Germline V gene lookup returns CDR1 MNHEY and CDR2 SMNVEV (reference sequence). The CDR3 totals 17 residues. The ends lost 5 bases at V and 4 bases at J; junction bases unmatched: 12. The DNA for the CDR3 is TGTGCCAGCAGTCAAAGCCTTGGGACAGGGAGAAATCAGCCCCAGCATTTT. This sequence encodes CASSQSLGTGRNQPQHF.

This sequence joins TRBV4-1 and TRBJ2-2; TRBD1 matches at 9 bases. V gave up 3 bases and J gave up 6 bases; unmatched junction bases: 8. Germline lookup yields CDR1 MGHRA and CDR2 YSYEKL. The CDR3 covers 16 residues. The CDR3 is CASSHYFDRGAGELFF. In nucleotides, the CDR3 is TGCGCCAGCAGCCATTATTTTGACAGGGGGGCCGGGGAGCTGTTTTTT.

The rearrangement links TRBV30 to TRBJ1-4; TRBD1 is a possible D gene (6 bases). With 4 bases removed from V and 8 bases from J, the gap between germline ends came to 17 bases. The CDR3 has 14 amino acids. The germline V gene encodes CDR1 GTSNPN and CDR2 SVGIG (reference sequence). In DNA, the CDR3 is TGTGCCTGGAACGGGAGGGACACGGCAGAAAAACTGTTTTTT. It is translated as CAWNGRDTAEKLFF.

J is TRBJ2-1 and V is TRBV5-1; TRBD2 agrees at 13 bases. CDR1 is SGHRS and CDR2 is YFSETQ in the germline V gene. V trimming: 4 bases; J trimming: 4 bases; junction bases outside the gene matches: 8. CDR3 size: 17 residues. CDR3 amino acids: CASSTRLAGGTYNEQFF. The CDR3 DNA sequence: TGCGCCAGCAGCACCCGACTAGCGGGAGGAACATACAATGAGCAGTTCTTC.